This passage covers 3 T cell receptor beta chains from one sample sequenced in a study of tumor and adjacent non-tumor tissue in lung cancer. The library came from three nested PCR rounds adapted from ARM-PCR protocols. TCRdb reprocessed the multiplex PCR reads with MiXCR, giving one entry per CDR3 protein. The table shows approximately 120,000 distinct CDR3 sequences, with more than 60% occurring only once. RNA was extracted from bulk tissue without any cell sorting. The sequenced material came from lung tumor tissue. The receptors stem from an older woman with non-small cell lung cancer.

This clonotype was seen once. V usage is TRBV12-3 or TRBV12-4 and J usage is TRBJ2-5, with 7 bases lining up with TRBD2. The V and J ends lost 5 bases and 3 bases, in that order; junction bases with no gene match: 3. This CDR3 is 13 amino acids long. The chain's CDR3 is CASSAGLEETQYF. DNA of the CDR3: TGTGCCAGCAGTGCTGGACTAGAAGAGACCCAGTACTTC.

This clonotype was recorded only once. The chain has TRBV12-3 or TRBV12-4 and TRBJ2-4, with D hard to call. The J call may be mistaken, given a closer DNA end match to TRBJ2-1. The CDR3 has 14 amino acids. The CDR3 region is CASTPWVRKNIQFF. In DNA, the CDR3 is TGTGCCAGCACCCCGTGGGTAAGGAAAAACATTCAGTTCTTC.

As for this clonotype: At one end, the junction sequence differs from germline, possibly due to a read error. The chain is built from TRBV11-1 and TRBJ1-1; D gene uncertain. CDR1 is SGHAT and CDR2 is FQDESV in the germline V gene (reference sequence). This CDR3 is 13 amino acids long. CDR3 nucleotides: TGCGCCAGCAGCTCTTACTTCGCTGGTGAAGCTTTCTTT. It translates to CASSSYFAGEAFF.